These T cell receptor beta chains were read from a single sample in a study of shared clonotypes between healthy human individuals. Using immunoSEQ multiplex PCR, the repertoire was profiled, and TCRdb retains in-frame clones only, with some absent. Of about 730,000 clones detected, over 60% appear once; the ten largest clones hold approximately 2%. The specimen sequenced was memory CD4+ T cells sorted from blood. The receptors were gathered from a woman aged 25 to 39 in good health. CDR3s include the opening cysteine and the closing phenylalanine or tryptophan. The D gene is left open where the match is weak. Size tells how often a clone was seen (once, few, many) or the class of an expanded clone, and some rows leave it out.

D: TRBD1; size: few; V: TRBV7-2; J: TRBJ2-7; DNA: TGTGCCAGCAGCTCCCGGACAGGCGGAAGCTCCTACGAGCAGTACTTC; CDR3: CASSSRTGGSSYEQYF
D: .; size: few; V: TRBV7-2; J: TRBJ2-3; DNA: TGTGCCAGCAGCCCGGGTGGGGGATGGACAGATACGCAGTATTTT; CDR3: CASSPGGGWTDTQYF
D: TRBD1; size: many; V: TRBV23-1; J: TRBJ2-7; DNA: TGCGCCAGCAGTCAGGCGGGACAGGGCTCCTACGAGCAGTACTTC; CDR3: CASSQAGQGSYEQYF
D: .; size: few; V: TRBV10-2; J: TRBJ2-7; DNA: TGCGCCAGCGGGGGCTACGAGCAGTACTTC; CDR3: CASGGYEQYF
D: .; size: few; V: TRBV7-9; J: TRBJ2-2; DNA: TGTGCCAGCAGCAGTCCGGGACATAACACCGGGGAGCTGTTTTTT; CDR3: CASSSPGHNTGELFF
D: .; size: .; V: TRBV4-2; J: TRBJ2-7; DNA: TGTGCCAGCAGCCCAGCTAACGGACAGGGCGGGAGCGAGCAGTACTTC; CDR3: CASSPANGQGGSEQYF
D: .; size: few; V: TRBV23-1; J: TRBJ2-7; DNA: TGCGCCAGCAGTCCCGGGCCCTTCGACGAGCAGTACTTC; CDR3: CASSPGPFDEQYF
D: TRBD2; size: once; V: TRBV7-2; J: TRBJ2-1; DNA: TGTGCCAGCAGCCGCTCAACCCTAGCGGGAGTTGCGAATGAGCAGTTCTTC; CDR3: CASSRSTLAGVANEQFF
D: .; size: few; V: TRBV6-6; J: TRBJ2-1; DNA: TGTGCCAGCAGTTACTCGACTACGACAGGAGCAAAGCAGTTCTTC; CDR3: CASSYSTTTGAKQFF
D: .; size: .; V: TRBV28; J: TRBJ2-1; DNA: TGTGCCAGCAGCGGGATTATTGAGCAGTTCTTC; CDR3: CASSGIIEQFF
D: .; size: .; V: TRBV5-1; J: TRBJ2-1; DNA: TGCGCCAGCAGCCGATCCGGGAGCAGAGACAATGAGCAGTTCTTC; CDR3: CASSRSGSRDNEQFF
D: .; size: .; V: TRBV5-1; J: TRBJ1-5; DNA: TGCGCCAGCAGCTCGGACGGGGCTAATCAGCCCCAGCATTTT; CDR3: CASSSDGANQPQHF
D: TRBD2; size: .; V: TRBV5-4; J: TRBJ2-5; DNA: TGTGCCAGCAGCTTGGCGGGAGGGCAGGAGACCCAGTACTTC; CDR3: CASSLAGGQETQYF
D: .; size: .; V: TRBV6-5; J: TRBJ2-7; DNA: TGTGCCAGCAGTTACCAGGGGACGGGGGGCGAGCAGTACTTC; CDR3: CASSYQGTGGEQYF
D: .; size: many; V: TRBV6-1; J: TRBJ1-4; DNA: TGTGCCAGCAGTGAAGGGGTTAGGGGTAATGAAAAACTGTTTTTT; CDR3: CASSEGVRGNEKLFF
D: .; size: once; V: TRBV19; J: TRBJ2-7; DNA: TGTGCCAGTAGCAGATCAGACTACGAGCAGTACTTC; CDR3: CASSRSDYEQYF
D: .; size: .; V: TRBV7-8; J: TRBJ2-7; DNA: TGTGCCAGCAGAGTAGGGAGCTCCTACGAGCAGTACTTC; CDR3: CASRVGSSYEQYF
D: .; size: .; V: TRBV29-1; J: TRBJ1-3; DNA: TGCAGCGTTGAAAGCGGGGCTGATGGAAACACCATATATTTT; CDR3: CSVESGADGNTIYF
D: .; size: few; V: TRBV27; J: TRBJ2-7; DNA: TGTGCCAGCAGTTTATCTCTCCAGTACGAGCAGTACTTC; CDR3: CASSLSLQYEQYF
D: TRBD1; size: .; V: TRBV11-3; J: TRBJ2-3; DNA: TGTGCCAGCGGACAGGGGGCATCAGATACGCAGTATTTT; CDR3: CASGQGASDTQYF
D: .; size: .; V: TRBV4-1; J: TRBJ2-6; DNA: TGCGCCAGCAGCCAAGATCCCGACAGAGTTAACTCTGGGGCCAACGTCCTGACTTTC; CDR3: CASSQDPDRVNSGANVLTF